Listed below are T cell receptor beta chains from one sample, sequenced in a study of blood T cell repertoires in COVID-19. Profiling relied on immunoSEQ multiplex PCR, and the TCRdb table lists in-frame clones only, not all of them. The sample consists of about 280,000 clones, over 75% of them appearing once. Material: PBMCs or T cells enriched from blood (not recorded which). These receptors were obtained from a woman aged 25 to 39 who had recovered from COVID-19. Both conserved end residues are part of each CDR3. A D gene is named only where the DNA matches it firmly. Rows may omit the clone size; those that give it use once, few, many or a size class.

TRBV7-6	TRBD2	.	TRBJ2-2	TGTGCCAGCAGCTTAGGACTAGCGGTTACGCTGCGAGGCGGGGAGCTGTTTTTT	CASSLGLAVTLRGGELFF
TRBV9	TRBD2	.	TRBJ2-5	TGTGCCAGCAGCGGGACTAGCTGGGAGACCCAGTACTTC	CASSGTSWETQYF
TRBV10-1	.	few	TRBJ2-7	TGCGCCAGCAGTGAAGGGGGAGAGCAGTACTTC	CASSEGGEQYF
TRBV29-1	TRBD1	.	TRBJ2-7	TGCAGCGTTGGGACAGGGGGCTACGAGCAGTACTTC	CSVGTGGYEQYF
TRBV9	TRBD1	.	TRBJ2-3	TGTGCCAGCAGCCTTCAGGGGAGGACAGGGGTCGATACGCAGTATTTT	CASSLQGRTGVDTQYF
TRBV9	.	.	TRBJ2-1	TGTGCCAGCAGCGTAGGCCCGGGGGACTTCCACTACAATGAGCAGTTCTTC	CASSVGPGDFHYNEQFF
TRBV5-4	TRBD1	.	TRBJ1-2	TGTGCCAGCAGCTCACGGACAGGGGGCAACTATGGCTACACCTTC	CASSSRTGGNYGYTF
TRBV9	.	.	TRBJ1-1	TGTGCCAGCAGCGTAAAGCCCGGGATGGATGAAGCTTTCTTT	CASSVKPGMDEAFF
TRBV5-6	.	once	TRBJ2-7	TGTGCCAGCAGCCTGGGTAGGGGCGAGCAGTACTTC	CASSLGRGEQYF
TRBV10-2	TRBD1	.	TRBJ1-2	TGCGCCAGCAGTGGACAGGGAGCTAACTATGGCTACACCTTC	CASSGQGANYGYTF
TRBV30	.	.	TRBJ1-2	TGTGCCTGGAATCTCCCCTCTCGGGGCTACACCTTC	CAWNLPSRGYTF
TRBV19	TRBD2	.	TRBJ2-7	TGTGCCAGTAGTCCCCGACGGAGGGGACTAACCTACGAGCAGTACTTC	CASSPRRRGLTYEQYF
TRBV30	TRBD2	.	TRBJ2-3	TGTGCCTGGAGTGTAACTAGCGGGGCCTTCATTGGCACAGATACGCAGTATTTT	CAWSVTSGAFIGTDTQYF
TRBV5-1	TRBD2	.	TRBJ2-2	TGCGCCAGCAGCCCCGGACTAGCGGGAGTCACCGGGGAGCTGTTTTTT	CASSPGLAGVTGELFF
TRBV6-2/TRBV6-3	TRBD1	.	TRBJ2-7	TGTGCCAGCAGTTACCTCCCAGGGGGCGCGTACGAGCAGTACTTC	CASSYLPGGAYEQYF
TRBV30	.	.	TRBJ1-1	TGTGCCTTTACAAGGGGCCACACTGAAGCTTTCTTT	CAFTRGHTEAFF
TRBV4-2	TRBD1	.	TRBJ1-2	TGTGCCAGCAGCCGACCCGTGGACAGGTCCTATGGCTACACCTTC	CASSRPVDRSYGYTF
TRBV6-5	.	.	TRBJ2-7	TGTGCCAGCAGTCCGGACAGTCCTTACGAGCAGTACTTC	CASSPDSPYEQYF
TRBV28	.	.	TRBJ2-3	TGTGCCAGCAGTGAAGGAGGAGATACGCAGTATTTT	CASSEGGDTQYF
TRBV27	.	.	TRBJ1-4	TGTGCCACAAGGGGGGGAGGGAGTGAAAAACTGTTTTTT	CATRGGGSEKLFF
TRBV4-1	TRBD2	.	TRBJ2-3	TGCGCCAGCAGCCAAGATGCTAGCGGGAGGGCCTTGGATACGCAGTATTTT	CASSQDASGRALDTQYF
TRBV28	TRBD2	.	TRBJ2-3	TGTGCCAGCAGTTTATTCGGGGGGACGGGGTTTTTT	CASSLFGGTGFF
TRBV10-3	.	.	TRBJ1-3	TGTGCCATCAGTGAGAGAGGGGACGGAGGGAACACCATATATTTT	CAISERGDGGNTIYF
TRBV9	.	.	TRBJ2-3	TGTGCCAGCAGCCCAACATGGAGGGGTCGGGGGACAGATACGCAGTATTTT	CASSPTWRGRGTDTQYF
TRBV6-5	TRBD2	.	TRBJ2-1	TGTGCCAGCAGTTTTAGACTAGCAGAGACACGGGAGCAGTTCTTC	CASSFRLAETREQFF
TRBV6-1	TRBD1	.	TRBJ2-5	TGTGCCAGCAGTGAAGGACAGGGGGCGATTACCCAGTACTTC	CASSEGQGAITQYF
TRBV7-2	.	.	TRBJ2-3	TGTGCCAGCAGCTTACAGGGATCGAGCACAGATACGCAGTATTTT	CASSLQGSSTDTQYF
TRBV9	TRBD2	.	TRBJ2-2	TGTGCCAGCAGCGACCTAGCGGCGAACACCGGGGAGCTGTTTTTT	CASSDLAANTGELFF
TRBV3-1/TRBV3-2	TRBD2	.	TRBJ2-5	TGTGCCAGCAGCCTCGGCGGGGGAAAAGAGACCCAGTACTTC	CASSLGGGKETQYF